This entry describes one T cell receptor beta chain. These data are taken from a study of blood T cell repertoires in COVID-19. Study at large: Acute and convalescent COVID-19 samples came from the United States, Italy and Spain. T cells, B-cell-depleted T cells, or PBMCs supplied cDNA or gDNA.

Looked up from germline, CDR1 is MNHEY and CDR2 is SVGAGI. The CDR3 covers 12 residues. V was pared by 6 bases and J by 3 bases, with 9 bases between. Source study methods: The authors estimated nucleated cell counts from reference gene primer amplification. Sequenced by immunoSEQ multiplex PCR; TCRdb stores in-frame clones only, minus some. D and trimming were read from the DNA, whereas the V and J calls and clone size are those reported in that table. Among over 200,000 clones listed, roughly nine tenths were seen once. Sequenced: peripheral blood. The sequence was collected from a man in his forties with acute or convalescent COVID-19. The chain uses TRBV6-5 and TRBJ2-7, with unresolved D. CDR3 sequence (DNA): TGTGCCAGCAGCGCATACAGCTACGAGCAGTACTTC. This translates into CASSAYSYEQYF.